The 27 T cell receptor beta chains given below trace back to one sample, sequenced in a study of CD8+CD57+ T cells in acquired aplastic anemia. Selection for sequencing was limited to patients who had shown CD8+CD57+ cell expansion by flow cytometry. Genomic DNA acted as the template from which TCR beta VDJ combination and CDR3 sequence profiling were carried out. TCRdb re-called the reads through MiXCR, storing one row per CDR3 protein. The sample contains 150,000 to 200,000 distinct CDR3 sequences, more than 40% of which appear only once. Sequenced: sorted CD4+, CD8+, or CD8+CD57+ T cells (not recorded which) from PBMCs. Every receptor here comes from a human donor with aplastic anemia.

This clonotype occurred a few times. The chain combines TRBV5-4 with TRBJ1-2; TRBD1 matches 7 bases. V dropped 4 bases and J dropped 2; count of bases not matched to a gene: 8. Germline lookup yields CDR1 SGHNT and CDR2 YYREEE (reference sequence). This CDR3 comprises 15 residues. The CDR3 loop reads CASSTRGQVNYGYTF. CDR3 DNA sequence: TGTGCCAGCAGCACCCGTGGACAGGTGAACTATGGCTACACCTTC.

This clonotype was seen ten or more times. The gene calls are TRBV13 and TRBJ1-3; no firm D call. Germline CDR1 reads PRHDT; CDR2 reads FYEKMQ (reference sequence). V lost 5 bases, J lost 3 bases, and 11 bases lay in between. The CDR3 is 14 residues long. CDR3: CASSVGYSGNTIYF. The CDR3 DNA is TGTGCCAGCAGCGTCGGGTACAGTGGAAACACCATATATTTT.

The chain employs TRBV19 and TRBJ1-1; D might be TRBD1 (6 bases). This CDR3 spans 16 amino acids. Germline assignment: CDR1 LNHDA and CDR2 SQIVND (reference sequence). V shed 1 base and J shed 5 bases, with 17 bases lying between them. CDR3 nucleotides: TGTGCCAGTAGTATAGTCACGGGGGCCACGAAGACTGAAGCTTTCTTT. As protein: CASSIVTGATKTEAFF.

The chain recombines TRBV2 with TRBJ2-5; no firm D call. This CDR3 region has 17 residues. The germline gives CDR1 SNHLY, CDR2 FYNNEI. V lost 0 bases, J lost 4 bases, and 18 bases lay in between. CDR3 amino acids: CASSEARILTGSETQYF. CDR3 DNA: TGTGCCAGCAGTGAAGCGCGGATCTTAACGGGTTCAGAGACCCAGTACTTC.

About this clonotype itself: A much larger clone lies one base from this, so it may be a read error. Since no conserved phenylalanine or tryptophan closes the CDR3, a read error is the likely cause. It is unclear where the CDR3 begins or ends on the DNA, so no DNA is shown, and the CDR3 is as TCRdb lists it. J is TRBJ2-1 and V is TRBV12-3 or TRBV12-4; TRBD2 is the table's D call and was not checked against the DNA. The CDR3 totals 15 residues, both ends included. The CDR3 spells CASSSPTSGAPEPFC.

The rearrangement uses TRBV10-3 and TRBJ2-7; the match to TRBD2 covers 11 bases. The V gene's germline CDR1 is ENHRY and CDR2 SYGVKD. Losses at the gene ends were 3 bases for V and 0 bases for J; bases not matched to a gene: 7. The CDR3 covers 17 residues. The CDR3 spells CAISDPGGTSGSYEQYF. In DNA form, the CDR3 reads TGTGCCATCAGTGATCCCGGGGGGACTAGCGGCTCCTACGAGCAGTACTTC.

This clonotype occurred many times. The CDR3 region has the DNA TGTGCCAGCAGCCCCAGGGGGCCTAACACCATATATTTT. Translating it yields CASSPRGPNTIYF. The genes are TRBV4-2 and TRBJ1-3, with TRBD1 matching 8 bases. This CDR3 is 13 amino acids long. Germline lookup yields CDR1 LGHNA and CDR2 YNFKEQ. V dropped 4 bases and J dropped 7; count of bases not matched to a gene: 3.

In its sample, this clonotype was seen many times. V and J are TRBV9 and TRBJ2-3; TRBD2 might be the D (6 bases). Germline V gives CDR1 SGDLS, CDR2 YYNGEE. V was clipped by 0 bases and J by 6 bases, with 11 bases between them. The CDR3 is 14 residues long. The CDR3 loop reads CASSVVLADDTQYF. In DNA form, the CDR3 reads TGTGCCAGCAGCGTAGTACTAGCAGACGATACGCAGTATTTT.

In regard to this clonotype: A much larger clone lies a single base off, so this may be a read error. V gene TRBV4-1 combines with J gene TRBJ2-1, with TRBD2 as a possible D gene (6 bases). Germline CDR1 is MGHRA and CDR2 is YSYEKL. CDR3 length: 16 residues. Trimming stripped 4 bases from V and 9 bases from J, with 22 bases between. CDR3 sequence (DNA): TGCGCCAGCAGCCTCGCCACGACTAGGAGCTCTCCTGAGCAGTTCTTC. Amino acid sequence: CASSLATTRSSPEQFF.

The table lists this clonotype with a few counts. The rearrangement links TRBV12-3 or TRBV12-4 to TRBJ2-6; D is uncertain. CDR3 size: 15 residues. V lost 3 bases and J 2 bases, leaving 8 bases between the germline ends. CDR3 coding DNA: TGTGCCAGCAGTTTGTCTGGGGCTGGGGCCAACGTCCTGACTTTC. It specifies CASSLSGAGANVLTF.

This rearrangement joins TRBV29-1 to TRBJ2-7; D call uncertain. From germline, CDR1 is SQVTM and CDR2 ANQGSEA. Trimming took off 5 bases at V and 2 bases at J, with 13 bases between the two ends. The CDR3 runs to 13 residues. CDR3 in amino acids: CSVHDGLTYEQYF. The CDR3 DNA sequence: TGCAGCGTTCATGACGGGCTCACCTACGAGCAGTACTTC.

With regard to this clonotype: With a much larger clone just one base away, this may be a read error. This chain connects TRBV5-1 to TRBJ2-7; a possible D gene is TRBD1 (6 bases). The CDR3 loop spans 16 amino acids. Germline V lookup: CDR1 SGHRS, CDR2 YFSETQ. The CDR3 sequence: CAGSLGAETGRDEQYF. The CDR3 DNA sequence: TGCGCCGGCAGCTTGGGGGCAGAAACCGGGCGCGACGAGCAGTACTTC. Full variable domain (missing parts from reference TRBV5-1 and TRBJ2-7): KAGVTQTPRYLIKTRGQQVTLSCSPISGHRSVSWYQQTPGQGLQFLFEYFSETQRNKGNFPGRFSGRQFSNSRSEMNVSTLELGDSALYLCAGSLGAETGRDEQYFGPGTRLTVT.

The table lists this clonotype with many counts. The chain carries TRBV29-1 and TRBJ2-7; D is unclear. The germline gives CDR1 SQVTM, CDR2 ANQGSEA. Trimming took off 6 bases at V and 4 bases at J, with 16 bases between the two ends. The CDR3 runs to 13 residues. CDR3 in amino acids: CSVTNGGAYEQYF. In DNA form, the CDR3 reads TGCAGCGTCACGAACGGTGGAGCATACGAGCAGTACTTC.

J is TRBJ2-3 and V is TRBV7-9; possibly TRBD2 for D (6 bases). Germline CDR1 reads SEHNR; CDR2 reads FQNEAQ (reference sequence). This CDR3 spans 12 amino acids. V was shortened by 1 base and J by 14 bases, with 13 bases between the two germline ends. The CDR3 loop is CASSLELAGLYF. In DNA form, the CDR3 reads TGTGCCAGCAGCTTAGAACTAGCTGGGTTGTATTTT. The complete variable domain, with remaining parts taken from reference TRBV7-9 and TRBJ2-3, reads DTGVSQNPRHKITKRGQNVTFRCDPISEHNRLYWYRQTLGQGPEFLTYFQNEAQLEKSRLLSDRFSAERPKGSFSTLEIQRTEQGDSAMYLCASSLELAGLYFGPGTRLTVL.

Details on this clonotype: Mismatch with germline at one junction end may stem from a read error. The rearrangement links TRBV7-9 to TRBJ2-2; D may correspond to TRBD1 or TRBD2 (5 bases each). The germline V gene encodes CDR1 SEHNR and CDR2 FQNEAQ (reference sequence). The CDR3 totals 13 residues. The CDR3 spells CASRGTNTGELFF. For the CDR3, the DNA is TGTGCCAGCAGGGGGACGAACACCGGGGAGCTGTTCTTT.

Note on this clonotype: Since a much larger clone is just one base distant, this may be a read error. The chain recombines TRBV6-1 with TRBJ2-3; D is undetermined. CDR1 is MNHNS, CDR2 SASEGT, per germline. This CDR3 spans 11 amino acids. CDR3 sequence: CASIHTDTRYF. The CDR3 DNA sequence: TGTGCCAGCATTCACACAGATACGCGGTATTTT.

This clonotype has at least ten counts. The rearrangement joins TRBV19 to TRBJ1-6; D unclear. Germline V gene sequence: CDR1 LNHDA, CDR2 SQIVND (reference sequence). The length of the CDR3 is 15 residues. V dropped 0 bases and J dropped 3 bases, with 6 bases sitting between them. The CDR3 spells CASSIDSGYNSPLHF. The CDR3 region has the DNA TGTGCCAGTAGTATAGACTCCGGCTATAATTCACCCCTCCACTTT.

The chain carries TRBV15 and TRBJ2-5, with 11 bases lining up with TRBD1. Germline assignment: CDR1 LNHNV and CDR2 YYDKDF (reference sequence). There are 16 residues in the CDR3. V lost 3 bases to trimming and J lost 4 bases; unmatched junction nucleotides: 7. The CDR3 sequence is CATSRITGTGGETQYF. The DNA of the CDR3 is TGTGCCACCAGCAGGATTACCGGGACAGGGGGAGAGACCCAGTACTTC.

This clonotype came up many times. The chain combines TRBV7-2 with TRBJ2-1, with D perhaps TRBD2 (5 bases). This CDR3 is 15 amino acids long. Germline CDR1 reads SGHTA; CDR2 reads FQGNSA. The germline V and J ends were trimmed by 2 bases and 6 bases, with 14 bases remaining between them. In nucleotides, the CDR3 is TGTGCCAGCAGCTTACGGGATTCTGGGGTCAATGAGCAGTTCTTC. Its protein is CASSLRDSGVNEQFF.

The chain has TRBV11-1 and TRBJ2-1; D is perhaps TRBD1 (5 bases). The germline V and J ends were trimmed by 4 bases and 4 bases, with 14 bases remaining between them. The CDR3 is 15 amino acids. The germline V gene has CDR1 SGHAT and CDR2 FQDESV (reference sequence). The CDR3 DNA reads TGTGCCAGCAGCTCCTCTCTGACAGAGTACAATGAGCAGTTCTTC. Translating gives CASSSSLTEYNEQFF.

V usage is TRBV7-3 and J usage is TRBJ1-2; perhaps TRBD1 as D (5 bases). CDR1 is SGHTA, CDR2 FQGTGA, per germline. V was shortened by 7 bases and J by 6 bases, with 12 bases between the two germline ends. The CDR3 totals 12 residues. As DNA, the CDR3 is TGTGCCAGCAAGGGCAGGGCTAATGGCTACACCTTC. This encodes CASKGRANGYTF.

The rearrangement uses TRBV7-3 and TRBJ1-5, with D perhaps TRBD1 (5 bases). Trimming cost V 4 bases and J 5 bases, with 9 bases left between them. The CDR3 extends over 13 amino acids. Per the germline V gene, CDR1 is SGHTA and CDR2 is FQGTGA. CDR3 residues: CASSSTVHQPQHF. Here the CDR3 DNA reads TGTGCCAGCAGCTCGACAGTACATCAGCCCCAGCATTTT.

This clonotype was seen many times. The genes are TRBV13 and TRBJ1-1; D is unresolved. The CDR3 contains 12 residues. V lost 3 bases to trimming and J lost 8 bases, with 10 bases between them. Germline V gene lookup returns CDR1 PRHDT and CDR2 FYEKMQ (reference sequence). The CDR3 sequence is CASSLNPNEAFF. The CDR3 DNA is TGTGCCAGCAGCTTGAACCCCAACGAAGCTTTCTTT.

In its sample, this clonotype was seen many times. The V call is TRBV29-1, the J call TRBJ1-1; D gene unclear. V was pared by 3 bases and J by 8 bases, with 10 bases between. Germline V gene sequence: CDR1 SQVTM, CDR2 ANQGSEA. The length of the CDR3 is 11 residues. In DNA, the CDR3 is TGCAGCGTTGATTCCGTTCGGGAAGCTTTCTTT. It yields the protein CSVDSVREAFF.

The chain combines TRBV24-1 with TRBJ1-5; TRBD1 agrees at 8 bases. Unmatched junction bases numbered 0, after V lost 2 bases and J lost 7 bases. The CDR3 spans 13 residues. Germline CDR1 reads KGHDR; CDR2 reads SFDVKD. The CDR3 sequence is CATSDYRGQPQHF. Here the CDR3 DNA reads TGTGCCACCAGTGATTACAGGGGGCAGCCCCAGCATTTT.

The rearrangement links TRBV30 to TRBJ2-1, with D tentatively TRBD1 (6 bases). V was pared by 2 bases and J by 13 bases, with 15 bases between. The CDR3 has 12 amino acids. Per the germline V gene, CDR1 is GTSNPN and CDR2 is SVGIG (reference sequence). The CDR3 DNA follows: TGTGCCTGGAGTCCGAGAGGGGACACCCAGTTCTTC. This sequence encodes CAWSPRGDTQFF.

This clonotype was recorded only once. This may come from a read error, since a much larger clone is one base off. A read error is likely, as this CDR3 ends without the conserved phenylalanine or tryptophan. This chain joins TRBV12-3 or TRBV12-4 and TRBJ1-2; tentatively, D is TRBD1 (6 bases). Trimming removed 3 bases at V and 5 bases at J, with 13 bases between. This CDR3 spans 14 amino acids. DNA for the CDR3: TGTGCCAGCAGTTTCGGAACAGGGAAATATGGCTACACCTCC. Encoded protein: CASSFGTGKYGYTS.